What follows are 19 T cell receptor beta chains derived from one specimen sequenced in a study of STAT3 mutations in large granular lymphocyte leukemia (dated by TCRdb to between 2017 and 2020). Overall results and qualifications from the work: Every T-LGLL patient showed at least one immunodominant TCRbeta clonotype, and about half showed multiple immunodominant subclonotypes.

Library generation was performed with the immunoSEQ multiplex PCR assay. TCRdb took this table from immuneACCESS and kept in-frame rearrangements with V and J called. Such tables lack part of the clones; where checked against another copy, unresolved V genes explain under half of the gap, and the rest is unexplained. The sample includes tens of thousands of clones, with 70% to 80% observed a single time. The ten largest clones take up approximately 31% of the sample. These receptors have no known antigen. The source material was peripheral blood mononuclear cells. The receptors stem from a woman aged 45 to 65 with T-cell large granular lymphocyte leukemia. Some clones in this sample may be carry-over from other donors' samples. The age is the age at diagnosis.

The chain employs TRBV11-2 and TRBJ1-1; 9 bases align to TRBD1. Germline-derived CDR1 and CDR2 are SGHAT and FQNNGV. This CDR3 spans 13 amino acids. V lost 5 bases to trimming and J lost 5 bases; unmatched junction nucleotides: 3. The CDR3, as DNA: TGTGCCAGCAGCCTTGACAGGGGGACTGAAGCTTTCTTT. Encoded protein: CASSLDRGTEAFF.

This rearrangement joins TRBV5-1 to TRBJ2-3; 7 bases fit TRBD2. J gave up 2 bases and V 0 bases, and 6 bases lay outside the gene matches. CDR3 size: 16 residues. The V gene's germline CDR1 is SGHRS and CDR2 YFSETQ. The CDR3 protein is CASSLAGGINTDTQYF. DNA of the CDR3: TGCGCCAGCAGCTTGGCCGGGGGGATCAACACAGATACGCAGTATTTT. The full variable domain, rest sourced from reference TRBV5-1 and TRBJ2-3, is KAGVTQTPRYLIKTRGQQVTLSCSPISGHRSVSWYQQTPGQGLQFLFEYFSETQRNKGNFPGRFSGRQFSNSRSEMNVSTLELGDSALYLCASSLAGGINTDTQYFGPGTRLTVL.

V and J are TRBV5-1 and TRBJ2-7; TRBD2 matches 14 bases. The CDR3 consists of 17 residues. V lost 4 bases, J lost 1 base, and 7 bases stayed unmatched. Germline V gene data show CDR1 as SGHRS and CDR2 as YFSETQ. The DNA for the CDR3 is TGCGCCAGCAGCCGAGGGACTAGCGGGAGTAGTTCCTACGAGCAGTACTTC. Protein product: CASSRGTSGSSSYEQYF.

The chain recombines TRBV15 with TRBJ2-3; 14 bases align to TRBD2. The CDR3 has 18 residues. Trimming at V came to 4 bases and at J to 5 bases, leaving 11 bases not matched to a gene. The germline CDR1 and CDR2 sequences are LNHNV and YYDKDF (reference sequence). In DNA, the CDR3 is TGTGCCACCAGCACTTGGACTAGCGGGAGGATCCGCCGAGATACGCAGTATTTT. Its translation: CATSTWTSGRIRRDTQYF. Full variable domain (rest looked up from reference TRBV15 and TRBJ2-3): DAMVIQNPRYQVTQFGKPVTLSCSQTLNHNVMYWYQQKSSQAPKLLFHYYDKDFNNEADTPDNFQSRRPNTSFCFLDIRSPGLGDTAMYLCATSTWTSGRIRRDTQYFGPGTRLTVL.

The gene calls are TRBV6-6 and TRBJ1-5, with TRBD1 identical over 7 bases. The CDR3 covers 16 residues. V shed 6 bases, J shed 1 base, and the junction held 9 bases outside the gene matches. CDR1 MNHNY and CDR2 SVGAGI come from the germline V gene (reference sequence). CDR3 DNA sequence: TGTGCCAGCAGCCTCAACAGGGGTGACAGCAATCAGCCCCAGCATTTT. It encodes CASSLNRGDSNQPQHF.

This chain uses TRBV9 with TRBJ2-7; maybe TRBD2 (6 bases). Germline V gene data show CDR1 as SGDLS and CDR2 as YYNGEE. The CDR3 length is 16 residues. The germline V and J ends were trimmed by 0 bases and 7 bases, with 20 bases remaining between them. The CDR3 DNA follows: TGTGCCAGCAGCGTAGCTTCCACTAGCCGGCAGAGTGAGCAGTACTTC. It encodes CASSVASTSRQSEQYF.

The V and J genes are TRBV11-2 and TRBJ1-1, with D possibly TRBD1 on 6 matching bases. V lost 1 base and J lost 3, with 12 bases in between. CDR1 and CDR2 (germline): SGHAT, FQNNGV. CDR3 size: 15 residues. As DNA, the CDR3 is TGTGCCAGCAGCTTAGCCGGGACACTCGACACTGAAGCTTTCTTT. This codes for CASSLAGTLDTEAFF.

This clone has a single count. The chain is built from TRBV5-1 and TRBJ2-1; 13 bases are shared with TRBD2. V lost 3 bases and J lost 8; bases outside the gene matches: 14. This CDR3 is built from 18 residues. Looked up from germline, CDR1 is SGHRS and CDR2 is YFSETQ. The CDR3 region has the DNA TGCGCCAGCAGCTCATACAACCTACTAGCGGGAGGGCCATATGAGCAGTTCTTC. It translates to CASSSYNLLAGGPYEQFF.

V gene TRBV7-9 combines with J gene TRBJ1-1; no reliable D call. This CDR3 is 16 amino acids long. The V gene's germline CDR1 is SEHNR and CDR2 FQNEAQ (reference sequence). Deletions cut 5 bases from V and 0 bases from J, with 16 bases between. The CDR3 DNA reads as TGTGCCAGCAGCCTAGACACCCGCTTAATGAACACTGAAGCTTTCTTT. This translates into CASSLDTRLMNTEAFF.

The rearrangement uses TRBV30 and TRBJ1-4; a possible D gene is TRBD1 (5 bases). Trimming shortened V by 4 bases and J by 5 bases, and 14 bases separated the two germline ends. The CDR3 is 14 amino acids. Germline loops: CDR1 GTSNPN, CDR2 SVGIG (reference sequence). CDR3 bases: TGTGCCTGGAACTCACAGGCGTTAAATGAAAAACTGTTTTTT. Its protein is CAWNSQALNEKLFF.

The gene calls are TRBV27 and TRBJ2-1; 8 positions agree with TRBD1. The length of the CDR3 is 16 residues. Per the germline V gene, CDR1 is MNHEY and CDR2 is SMNVEV (reference sequence). Germline trimming cut 6 bases from V and 0 bases from J; bases unmatched to any gene: 7. CDR3 region: CASRRQGSSSYNEQFF. CDR3 coding DNA: TGTGCCAGCAGGCGACAGGGGAGTAGCTCCTACAATGAGCAGTTCTTC.

V gene TRBV20-1 combines with J gene TRBJ1-2; D remains ambiguous. Germline assignment: CDR1 DFQATT and CDR2 SNEGSKA (reference sequence). The ends were cut back, 7 bases at V and 3 bases at J, with 9 bases in the middle. The CDR3 covers 11 residues. DNA for the CDR3: TGCAGTGGGAACAGTGACTATGGCTACACCTTC. This sequence encodes CSGNSDYGYTF.

This sequence joins TRBV9 and TRBJ2-7; D possibly corresponds to TRBD1 (5 bases). This CDR3 spans 17 amino acids. V was shortened by 4 bases and J by 5 bases, with 25 bases between the two germline ends. Per the germline V gene, CDR1 is SGDLS and CDR2 is YYNGEE. The CDR3 DNA follows: TGTGCCAGCAGCCCTGAACAAACACGGACAAGGCGCGACGAGCAGTACTTC. Translated, it gives CASSPEQTRTRRDEQYF.

The chain recombines TRBV15 with TRBJ2-7; D call uncertain. Germline V CDR1 and CDR2: LNHNV, YYDKDF (reference sequence). Trimming cost V 3 bases and J 4 bases, with 13 bases left between them. CDR3 length: 14 amino acids. CDR3 amino acids: CATSRGRAQYEQYF. Written as DNA, the CDR3 is TGTGCCACCAGCAGGGGCCGCGCCCAATACGAGCAGTACTTC.

This clone was observed a single time. This sequence joins TRBV5-6 and TRBJ2-5; D is unresolved. The V gene lost 2 bases and the J gene lost 1 base, with 0 bases spanning the gap. CDR3 length: 11 amino acids. In germline, CDR1 is SGHDT, CDR2 YYEEEE. CDR3 in amino acids: CASSFQETQYF. Written as DNA, the CDR3 is TGTGCCAGCAGCTTCCAAGAGACCCAGTACTTC.

The rearrangement uses TRBV5-1 and TRBJ2-5; 11 positions agree with TRBD2. The CDR3 loop spans 14 amino acids. Germline CDR1 SGHRS, CDR2 YFSETQ. V trimming: 4 bases; J trimming: 3 bases; junction bases outside the gene matches: 2. DNA for the CDR3: TGCGCCAGCAGCGTGACTAGCGGGAAAGAGACCCAGTACTTC. Its translation: CASSVTSGKETQYF.

The chain carries TRBV20-1 and TRBJ2-5; D unclear. Trimming removed 4 bases at V and 2 bases at J, with 5 bases between. In germline, CDR1 is DFQATT, CDR2 SNEGSKA (reference sequence). This CDR3 has 11 amino acids. The CDR3 DNA reads TGCAGTGCTACCCGGCAAGAGACCCAGTACTTC. It yields the protein CSATRQETQYF.

This rearrangement joins TRBV4-1 to TRBJ2-1; 11 positions match TRBD2. V lost 5 bases to trimming and J lost 2 bases; unmatched junction nucleotides: 2. The CDR3 contains 15 residues. Germline V CDR1 and CDR2: MGHRA, YSYEKL. The CDR3 region has the DNA TGCGCCAGCAGCGCACTAGCGGGAGCCTACAATGAGCAGTTCTTC. Amino acid sequence: CASSALAGAYNEQFF.

This clone was detected a few times. The gene calls are TRBV15 and TRBJ2-1; D is possibly TRBD1 (5 bases). Trimming pared 0 bases from V and 3 bases from J, leaving 9 bases between. The germline V gene has CDR1 LNHNV and CDR2 YYDKDF (reference sequence). The CDR3 runs to 15 residues. The CDR3 DNA follows: TGTGCCACCAGCAGAGAGGGGCGAAACTACAATGAGCAGTTCTTC. This gives the protein CATSREGRNYNEQFF. The full variable domain, rest sourced from reference TRBV15 and TRBJ2-1, is DAMVIQNPRYQVTQFGKPVTLSCSQTLNHNVMYWYQQKSSQAPKLLFHYYDKDFNNEADTPDNFQSRRPNTSFCFLDIRSPGLGDTAMYLCATSREGRNYNEQFFGPGTRLTVL.